This T cell receptor (beta chain) was recorded in a study of cytomegalovirus exposure and HLA in healthy donors. Broader study findings: According to an earlier analysis, most TCR beta V segments yielded productive rearrangements about 87% or about 30% of the time. The investigators catalogued 150 to 200 TCR beta chains as cytomegalovirus-associated. Later, an analysis found that common viral pathogens appeared to be linked with several of the most significant clusters.

It was with 60 Vbeta and 13 Jbeta primers that the PCR ran. TCRdb keeps only in-frame clones here, not all; method: immunoSEQ multiplex PCR. The table has approximately 150,000 clones, roughly four fifths seen once. Worth noting for this clone: Its cognate antigen is unknown.

The trim removed 5 bases at V and 5 bases at J, leaving 6 bases unmatched. Germline V CDR1 and CDR2: MNHEY, SVGAGI. The length of the CDR3 is 14 residues. The V gene is TRBV6-5, the J gene TRBJ1-3, with 7 positions matching TRBD1. The sequencing input was PBMCs. This TCR was recovered from a man aged 18 to 30 in good health and CMV-seropositive. Here the CDR3 reads CASSTGTARNTIYF. In DNA form, the CDR3 reads TGTGCCAGCAGTACAGGGACAGCCCGAAACACCATATATTTT.